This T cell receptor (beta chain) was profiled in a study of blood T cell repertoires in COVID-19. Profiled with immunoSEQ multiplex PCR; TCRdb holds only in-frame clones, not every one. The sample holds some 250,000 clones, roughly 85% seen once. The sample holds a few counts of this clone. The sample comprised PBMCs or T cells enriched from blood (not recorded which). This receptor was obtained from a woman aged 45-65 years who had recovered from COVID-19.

CDR3: CASKGQGISYEQYF. For the CDR3, the DNA is TGTGCCAGTAAAGGACAGGGGATTTCCTACGAGCAGTACTTC. The chain carries TRBV6-1 and TRBJ2-7; 9 bases match TRBD1. The CDR3 totals 14 residues. V was clipped by 9 bases and J by 1 base; unmatched bases: 7. CDR1 and CDR2 from the germline V gene are MNHNS and SASEGT.